The rows below give T cell receptor beta chains drawn from one sample of a study of T cell changes during pregnancy in multiple sclerosis. Data came from immunoSEQ multiplex PCR; TCRdb stores just in-frame clones and leaves some out. Counted here are about 24,000 clones, 86% occurring once; the ten biggest clones make up about 8%. The input for sequencing was CD8+ T cells from peripheral blood mononuclear cells, taken in the first trimester of pregnancy. Source of these receptors: a female donor in good health, enrolled as a control in a pregnancy study. Each CDR3 is given with its conserved first and last residue. D genes are given only for firm matches. Size tells how often a clone was seen (once, few, many) or the class of an expanded clone, and some rows leave it out.

size: .; J: TRBJ1-4; D: .; V: TRBV9; CDR3: CASSLYGGNEKLFF; DNA: TGTGCCAGCAGCCTCTATGGAGGGAATGAAAAACTGTTTTTT
size: .; J: TRBJ1-4; D: .; V: TRBV18; CDR3: CASSPLGGGSVF; DNA: TGTGCCAGCTCACCCCTTGGGGGGGGATCGGTTTTT
size: .; J: TRBJ2-7; D: .; V: TRBV7-9; CDR3: CASSSSGSYEQYF; DNA: TGTGCCAGCAGCTCCTCGGGGTCCTACGAGCAGTACTTC
size: .; J: TRBJ2-3; D: .; V: TRBV5-6; CDR3: CASSRGTDTQYF; DNA: TGTGCCAGCTCCAGGGGCACAGATACGCAGTATTTT
size: few; J: TRBJ1-1; D: .; V: TRBV11-1; CDR3: CASSSDSPMNTEAFF; DNA: TGTGCCAGCAGCTCTGACTCACCAATGAACACTGAAGCTTTCTTT
size: .; J: TRBJ1-1; D: .; V: TRBV6-5; CDR3: CASSYDTGQNTEAFF; DNA: TGTGCCAGCAGTTACGATACAGGGCAGAACACTGAAGCTTTCTTT
size: .; J: TRBJ1-1; D: TRBD1; V: TRBV28; CDR3: CASSRGRSGTEAFF; DNA: TGTGCCAGCAGCAGGGGGCGTTCGGGAACTGAAGCTTTCTTT
size: .; J: TRBJ1-4; D: .; V: TRBV9; CDR3: CASSVEGVAGELFF; DNA: TGTGCCAGCAGCGTAGAAGGAGTGGCAGGGGAACTGTTTTTT
size: .; J: TRBJ1-3; D: .; V: TRBV4-3; CDR3: CASSQDQGSGNTIYF; DNA: TGCGCCAGCAGCCAAGACCAGGGTTCTGGAAACACCATATATTTT
size: .; J: TRBJ1-4; D: TRBD1; V: TRBV28; CDR3: CASIVRGTGVGKLFF; DNA: TGTGCCAGCATAGTAAGGGGGACAGGAGTAGGAAAACTGTTTTTT
size: .; J: TRBJ2-7; D: .; V: TRBV5-4; CDR3: CASSLGSAYEQYF; DNA: TGTGCCAGCAGCTTGGGGTCGGCCTACGAGCAGTACTTC
size: .; J: TRBJ1-1; D: .; V: TRBV15; CDR3: CATSRDSSSEAFF; DNA: TGTGCCACCAGCAGAGATAGTAGCAGCGAAGCTTTCTTT